Listed below are T cell receptor beta chains from one sample, sequenced in a study of identical twins. TCRdb reprocessed the 5' RACE reads via MiXCR and lists one record per CDR3 protein. This repertoire shows approximately 700,000 distinct CDR3 sequences, approximately 18% found once; its top ten account for roughly 14%. These records were also assigned to another study, of T cells expressing NK-cell markers.

The source material was PBMCs. The receptors stem from a woman between 18 and 29 years old in good health. The CDR3 runs from the conserved cysteine through the conserved F or W. D genes are given only for firm matches.

d_gene	v_gene	j_gene	CDR3aa
.	TRBV29-1	TRBJ2-5	CSVEDRYLIQYF
.	TRBV29-1	TRBJ2-7	CSAEEDYEQYF
.	TRBV12-3/TRBV12-4	TRBJ1-1	CASANFGEAFF
.	TRBV7-9	TRBJ2-2	CASSLASQGTGELFF
.	TRBV15	TRBJ1-4	CATRDSATNEKLFF
TRBD1	TRBV5-1	TRBJ2-1	CASSLSGTVAYNEQFF
.	TRBV28	TRBJ2-1	CASSAHGGNEQFF
.	TRBV6-2/TRBV6-3	TRBJ1-2	CASSYSKGNYGYTF
TRBD1	TRBV7-2	TRBJ1-1	CASSLDRETEAFF
.	TRBV20-1	TRBJ2-7	CSAPRGSSYEQYF
.	TRBV10-3	TRBJ2-1	CAISPATGEQFF
TRBD2	TRBV27	TRBJ2-3	CASSLLGLAGGSDTQYF
.	TRBV6-1	TRBJ2-1	CATRSYNEQFF
.	TRBV7-9	TRBJ2-3	CASSLEPRYTQYF
TRBD2	TRBV12-3/TRBV12-4	TRBJ2-1	CASSFWLAADNEQFF
TRBD2	TRBV20-1	TRBJ2-3	CSAATSGTQYF
TRBD2	TRBV7-2	TRBJ2-1	CASSPRTSRSEQFF
TRBD2	TRBV6-5	TRBJ2-3	CASSYGQRGAPDTQYF
TRBD2	TRBV9	TRBJ2-1	CASSHRTSGNDEQFF
.	TRBV5-1	TRBJ1-2	CASSLAGANYGYTF
.	TRBV6-1	TRBJ2-7	CASSQTLGGNEQYF
TRBD2	TRBV7-9	TRBJ2-3	CASSLPQGTSEYF
.	TRBV7-9	TRBJ2-1	CASSPRGGTRYNEQFF